Described below is a single TCR beta chain sequence and its context. The data were taken from a study of blood T cell repertoires in COVID-19. For the study at large: The origin of the acute and convalescent COVID-19 samples was the United States, Italy and Spain. The cDNA or gDNA used as material had been derived from T cells, B-cell-depleted T cells, or PBMCs.

Deletions cut 3 bases from V and 7 bases from J, with 14 bases between. CDR1 and CDR2 from the germline V gene are SGHKS and YYEKEE (reference sequence). The CDR3 has 14 amino acids. In the authors' workflow: For nucleated cells, counts were estimated from reference gene primer amplification. Only in-frame clones appear in the TCRdb table, and some are missing; sequencing was by immunoSEQ multiplex PCR. Clonal size and the V and J genes are those of that table, whereas D and trimming came from the DNA. The table includes roughly 100,000 clones, about nine tenths detected once. The rearrangement uses TRBV5-5 and TRBJ1-5, with D possibly being TRBD1 (5 bases). The specimen sequenced was peripheral blood. This receptor was taken from a man aged 45-65 years with acute or convalescent COVID-19. The CDR3 coding sequence is TGTGCCAGCAGCTGGGGCCAAATCGGGCAGCCCCAGCATTTT. Translation: CASSWGQIGQPQHF.